Shown below are 21 T cell receptor beta chains from a single sample sequenced in a study of blood T cell repertoires in COVID-19 (TCRdb year 2020). Library construction relied on the immunoSEQ multiplex PCR assay. TCRdb retrieved this table from immuneACCESS and kept in-frame rearrangements only. Not all clones are present; in checked studies, unresolved V genes account for under half, and no reason is known for the remainder. The sample contains approximately 70,000 clones, roughly four fifths of them found a single time. The top ten clones comprise about a tenth of the sample. The sequencing sample was made of peripheral blood. The origin of the receptors is a woman aged 80 or over with acute or convalescent COVID-19.

CDR3 sequence (DNA): TGCGCCAGCAGCTTATCCTTCTCCTACGAGCAGTACTTC. Translation gives CASSLSFSYEQYF. The chain has TRBV5-1 and TRBJ2-7; unclear D gene. Germline V gene data show CDR1 as SGHRS and CDR2 as YFSETQ. This CDR3 comprises 13 residues. Trimming took off 2 bases at V and 0 bases at J, with 6 bases between the two ends.

The chain has TRBV7-9 and TRBJ1-2, with D perhaps TRBD1 (5 bases). The germline gives CDR1 SEHNR, CDR2 FQNEAQ (reference sequence). This CDR3 comprises 18 residues. Trimming took 1 base from V and 4 from J, leaving 22 bases between them. The CDR3 spells CASSLGWSGQGIGYGYTF. The CDR3 region has the DNA TGTGCCAGCAGCTTAGGATGGAGTGGGCAGGGTATTGGCTATGGCTACACCTTC. The full variable domain, rest sourced from reference TRBV7-9 and TRBJ1-2, is DTGVSQNPRHKITKRGQNVTFRCDPISEHNRLYWYRQTLGQGPEFLTYFQNEAQLEKSRLLSDRFSAERPKGSFSTLEIQRTEQGDSAMYLCASSLGWSGQGIGYGYTFGSGTRLTVV.

Here the CDR3 DNA reads TGTGCCAGCAGTGCCTCGGGAGACGCTTTCTTT. It codes for CASSASGDAFF. V gene TRBV2 combines with J gene TRBJ1-1; the D is unclear. The CDR3 is made up of 11 amino acids. Germline values: CDR1 SNHLY, CDR2 FYNNEI. V lost 4 bases to trimming and J lost 11 bases, with 11 bases between them.

The V call is TRBV25-1, the J call TRBJ2-7, with 9 bases identical to TRBD2. J gave up 0 bases and V 7 bases, and 4 bases lay outside the gene matches. Germline V gene data show CDR1 as MGHDK and CDR2 as SYGVNS. The CDR3 totals 14 residues. This CDR3 reads CASNERGDSYEQYF. The CDR3 region has the DNA TGTGCCAGCAACGAGCGGGGGGACTCCTACGAGCAGTACTTC.

The V gene is TRBV5-1, the J gene TRBJ2-1, with 7 bases fitting TRBD1. Germline V gene data show CDR1 as SGHRS and CDR2 as YFSETQ. The CDR3 is made up of 15 amino acids. The junction had 5 bases not matched to a gene; V was cut back by 5 bases and J by 0 bases. The CDR3 protein is CASSRTGDSYNEQFF. The CDR3 DNA sequence: TGCGCCAGCAGTCGTACAGGGGACTCCTACAATGAGCAGTTCTTC.

CDR3 sequence reads: CASSQEPSSGTQGAQRAEYF. The DNA for the CDR3 is TGCGCCAGCAGCCAAGAGCCCAGCTCAGGGACGCAGGGGGCCCAGAGAGCGGAGTACTTC. The J gene is TRBJ2-7, the V gene TRBV4-1; 8 positions match TRBD1. The V gene end was trimmed by 0 bases and the J gene end by 11 bases; junction bases not matched to a gene: 27. The length of the CDR3 is 20 residues. CDR1 is MGHRA and CDR2 is YSYEKL in the germline V gene.

This clone was seen just once. V and J are TRBV2 and TRBJ1-5, with D possibly TRBD1 on 6 matching bases. V lost 2 bases to trimming and J lost 6 bases, with 20 bases between them. There are 17 residues in the CDR3. Per the germline V gene, CDR1 is SNHLY and CDR2 is FYNNEI. CDR3 region: CASSESGGWGQGQPQHF. The CDR3, as DNA: TGTGCCAGCAGTGAATCGGGGGGTTGGGGGCAGGGTCAGCCCCAGCATTTT.

V is TRBV4-1 and J is TRBJ2-5; 10 bases agree with TRBD2. The germline V gene encodes CDR1 MGHRA and CDR2 YSYEKL. The CDR3 has 16 residues. The J segment lost 3 bases and the V segment lost 3 bases, leaving 7 bases of the junction unmatched. CDR3 sequence: CASSHGVAGGKETQYF. The DNA for the CDR3 is TGCGCCAGCAGCCACGGCGTAGCGGGGGGAAAAGAGACCCAGTACTTC.

The chain joins TRBV5-1 to TRBJ1-1; perhaps TRBD1 as D (6 bases). The CDR3 consists of 15 residues. Germline V gives CDR1 SGHRS, CDR2 YFSETQ. V gave up 2 bases and J gave up 0 bases, with 11 bases separating them. The CDR3 region is CASSLQGRLNTEAFF. The CDR3 coding sequence is TGCGCCAGCAGCTTACAGGGTAGATTGAACACTGAAGCTTTCTTT.

The genes are TRBV29-1 and TRBJ2-1, with TRBD1 matching over 8 bases. The trim removed 4 bases at V and 5 bases at J, leaving 4 bases unmatched. Germline CDR1 is SQVTM and CDR2 is ANQGSEA. The CDR3 has 13 amino acids. CDR3 region: CSVAGQGNNEQFF. The DNA of the CDR3 is TGCAGCGTTGCCGGACAGGGAAACAATGAGCAGTTCTTC.

The rearrangement links TRBV5-4 to TRBJ2-1, with TRBD1 matching over 8 bases. Trimming at V came to 2 bases and at J to 5 bases, leaving 9 bases not matched to a gene. Germline V gene data show CDR1 as SGHNT and CDR2 as YYREEE (reference sequence). The CDR3 loop spans 16 amino acids. The CDR3 reads CASSFTTGVVDNEQFF. Here the CDR3 DNA reads TGTGCCAGCAGCTTTACGACAGGGGTTGTAGACAATGAGCAGTTCTTC.

This clone has just a few counts. The chain recombines TRBV7-2 with TRBJ1-2, with D tentatively TRBD1 (6 bases). Trimming pared 6 bases from V and 7 bases from J, leaving 12 bases between. The CDR3 loop spans 12 amino acids. The germline gives CDR1 SGHTA, CDR2 FQGNSA. The CDR3 reads CASRRTGFGYTF. In nucleotides, the CDR3 is TGTGCCAGCAGGCGAACAGGGTTTGGCTACACCTTC.

This clone was recorded a few times. The chain recombines TRBV2 with TRBJ1-2; tentative D call: TRBD1 (5 bases). V was shortened by 6 bases and J by 7 bases, with 15 bases between the two germline ends. The CDR3 consists of 13 residues. Germline CDR1 and CDR2: SNHLY and FYNNEI. This CDR3 reads CASRVTEGLGYTF. The DNA for the CDR3 is TGTGCCAGCAGGGTGACAGAAGGCCTTGGCTACACCTTC.

The chain carries TRBV7-2 and TRBJ1-6, with D possibly TRBD1 on 5 matching bases. V was cut by 3 bases and J by 8 bases, with 14 bases left in between. Germline CDR1 SGHTA, CDR2 FQGNSA. CDR3 length: 15 amino acids. The CDR3 reads CASSFNLGLHSPLHF. In DNA form, the CDR3 reads TGTGCCAGCAGCTTTAACCTGGGGCTTCATTCACCCCTCCACTTT.

This chain connects TRBV5-1 to TRBJ2-3; possible D gene TRBD1, 6 bases. The CDR3 length is 14 residues. Trimming removed 3 bases from V and 4 bases from J, with 12 bases in between. Germline lookup yields CDR1 SGHRS and CDR2 YFSETQ. In DNA form, the CDR3 reads TGCGCCAGCAGCTCAGGGGACGTCTCAGATACGCAGTATTTT. It translates to CASSSGDVSDTQYF.

The CDR3 protein is CASSSTPDRGYTF. Here the CDR3 DNA reads TGCGCCAGCAGCTCAACACCCGACAGGGGCTACACCTTC. J is TRBJ1-2 and V is TRBV5-1; possible D gene TRBD1, 6 bases. V dropped 3 bases and J dropped 8 bases, with 14 bases sitting between them. Germline-derived CDR1 and CDR2 are SGHRS and YFSETQ. There are 13 residues in the CDR3.

The genes are TRBV11-2 and TRBJ1-1, with 7 bases aligning to TRBD1. V shed 3 bases and J 4 bases; nucleotides not matched to a gene: 8. The CDR3 has 15 amino acids. Germline CDR1 is SGHAT and CDR2 is FQNNGV. The CDR3 here is CASSLIGAGGTEAFF. CDR3 nucleotide sequence: TGTGCCAGCAGCTTGATCGGCGCAGGGGGCACTGAAGCTTTCTTT.

The rearrangement links TRBV25-1 to TRBJ2-3, with 9 bases matching TRBD2. The germline V gene encodes CDR1 MGHDK and CDR2 SYGVNS. Trimming at V came to 3 bases and at J to 0 bases, leaving 1 base not matched to a gene. The length of the CDR3 is 15 residues. DNA for the CDR3: TGTGCCAGCAGTGAGCGGGGGGGTAGCACAGATACGCAGTATTTT. Its protein is CASSERGGSTDTQYF.

V and J are TRBV4-1 and TRBJ1-1; 9 positions match TRBD1. This CDR3 is built from 19 residues. V trimming: 1 base; J trimming: 4 bases; junction bases outside the gene matches: 16. Germline V CDR1 and CDR2: MGHRA, YSYEKL. CDR3 nucleotides: TGCGCCAGCAGCCAAGTAACCCCGCCGACAGGGGGTTTTGCCACTGAAGCTTTCTTT. Amino acids: CASSQVTPPTGGFATEAFF.

The chain uses TRBV7-2 and TRBJ2-5, with D possibly being TRBD1 (6 bases). CDR3 size: 13 residues. Germline loops: CDR1 SGHTA, CDR2 FQGNSA. The CDR3 DNA is TGTGCGGAGGCTGGGGGCTATGGGGGAACCCAGTACTTC. Translated: CAEAGGYGGTQYF.

V and J are TRBV5-1 and TRBJ1-2; 8 nucleotides align to TRBD1. V was clipped by 0 bases and J by 8 bases; unmatched bases: 6. Germline CDR1 and CDR2: SGHRS and YFSETQ. The length of the CDR3 is 14 residues. The CDR3 spells CASSLAGQGEGYTF. The CDR3 DNA is TGCGCCAGCAGCTTGGCCGGACAGGGAGAGGGCTACACCTTC.